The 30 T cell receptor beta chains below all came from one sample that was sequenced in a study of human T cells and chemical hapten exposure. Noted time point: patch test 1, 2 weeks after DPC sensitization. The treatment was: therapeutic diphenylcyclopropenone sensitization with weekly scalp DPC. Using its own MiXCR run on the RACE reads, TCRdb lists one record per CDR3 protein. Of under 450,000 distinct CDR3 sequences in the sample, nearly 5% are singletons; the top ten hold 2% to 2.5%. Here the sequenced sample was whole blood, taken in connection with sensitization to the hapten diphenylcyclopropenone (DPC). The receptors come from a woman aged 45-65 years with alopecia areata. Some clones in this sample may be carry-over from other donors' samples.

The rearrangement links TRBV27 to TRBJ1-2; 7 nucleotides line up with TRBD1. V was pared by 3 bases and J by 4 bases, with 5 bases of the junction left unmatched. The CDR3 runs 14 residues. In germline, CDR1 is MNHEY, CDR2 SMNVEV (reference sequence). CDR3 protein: CASSLSGGSYGYTF. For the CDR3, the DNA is TGTGCCAGCAGTTTGTCAGGGGGAAGCTATGGCTACACCTTC.

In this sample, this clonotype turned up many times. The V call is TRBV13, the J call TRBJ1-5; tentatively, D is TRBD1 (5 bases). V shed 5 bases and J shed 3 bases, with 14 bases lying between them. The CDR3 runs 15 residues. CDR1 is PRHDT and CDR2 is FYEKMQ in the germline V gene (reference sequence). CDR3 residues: CASSQGYSSNQPQHF. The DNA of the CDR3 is TGTGCCAGCAGCCAGGGTTACAGTTCCAATCAGCCCCAGCATTTT.

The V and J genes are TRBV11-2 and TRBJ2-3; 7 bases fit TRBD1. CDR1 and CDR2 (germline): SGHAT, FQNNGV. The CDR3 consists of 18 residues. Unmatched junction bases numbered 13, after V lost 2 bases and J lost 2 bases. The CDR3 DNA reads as TGTGCCAGCAGCTTACCCCCGCCGGACAGGCGACCCACAGATACGCAGTATTTT. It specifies CASSLPPPDRRPTDTQYF.

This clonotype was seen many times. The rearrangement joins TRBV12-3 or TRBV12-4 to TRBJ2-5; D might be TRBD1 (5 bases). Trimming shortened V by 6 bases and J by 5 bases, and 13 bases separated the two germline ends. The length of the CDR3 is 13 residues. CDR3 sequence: CASRNQGLETQYF. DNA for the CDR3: TGTGCCAGCAGAAATCAGGGTTTGGAGACCCAGTACTTC.

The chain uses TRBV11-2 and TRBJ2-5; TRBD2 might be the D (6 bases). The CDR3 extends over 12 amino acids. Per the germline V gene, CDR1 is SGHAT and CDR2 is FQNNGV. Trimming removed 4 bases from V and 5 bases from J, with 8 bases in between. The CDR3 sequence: CASSSGEETQYF. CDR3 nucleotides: TGTGCCAGCAGCTCGGGGGAGGAGACCCAGTACTTC.

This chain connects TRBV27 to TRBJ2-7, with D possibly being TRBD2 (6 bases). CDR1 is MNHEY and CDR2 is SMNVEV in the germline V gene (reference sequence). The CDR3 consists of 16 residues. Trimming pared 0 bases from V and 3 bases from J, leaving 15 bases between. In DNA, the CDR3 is TGTGCCAGCAGTTTATCGGGGGGATGGGGTGACTACGAGCAGTACTTC. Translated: CASSLSGGWGDYEQYF.

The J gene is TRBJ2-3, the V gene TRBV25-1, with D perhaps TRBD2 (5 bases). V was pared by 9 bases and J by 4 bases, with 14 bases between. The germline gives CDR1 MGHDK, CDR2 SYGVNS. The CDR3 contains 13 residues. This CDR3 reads CASVAWGADTQYF. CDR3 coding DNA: TGTGCCAGTGTAGCTTGGGGAGCAGATACGCAGTATTTT.

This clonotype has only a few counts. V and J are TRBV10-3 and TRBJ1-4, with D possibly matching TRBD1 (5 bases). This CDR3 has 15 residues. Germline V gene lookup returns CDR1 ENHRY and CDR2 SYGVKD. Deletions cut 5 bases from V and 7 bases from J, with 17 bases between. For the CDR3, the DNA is TGTGCCATCAGTACGACGACAGACCAGGGTGAAAAACTGTTTTTT. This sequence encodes CAISTTTDQGEKLFF.

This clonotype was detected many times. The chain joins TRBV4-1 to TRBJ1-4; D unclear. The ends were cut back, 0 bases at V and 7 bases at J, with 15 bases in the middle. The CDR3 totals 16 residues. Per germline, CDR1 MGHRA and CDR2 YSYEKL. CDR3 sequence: CASSQDRVGNTEKLFF. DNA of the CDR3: TGCGCCAGCAGCCAAGATCGTGTAGGGAACACTGAAAAACTGTTTTTT.

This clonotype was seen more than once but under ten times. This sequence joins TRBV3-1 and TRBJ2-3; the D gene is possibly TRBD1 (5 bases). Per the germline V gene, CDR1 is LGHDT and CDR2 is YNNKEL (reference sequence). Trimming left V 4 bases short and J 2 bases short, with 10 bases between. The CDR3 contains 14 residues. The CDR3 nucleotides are TGTGCCAGCAGCCCGCAGGGTATCACAGATACGCAGTATTTT. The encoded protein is CASSPQGITDTQYF.

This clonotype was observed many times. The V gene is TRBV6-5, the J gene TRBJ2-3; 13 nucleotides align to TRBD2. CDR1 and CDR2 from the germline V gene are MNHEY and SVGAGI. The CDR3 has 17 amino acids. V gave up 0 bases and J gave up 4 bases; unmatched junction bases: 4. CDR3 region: CASSYSLLAGGPDTQYF. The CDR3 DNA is TGTGCCAGCAGTTACTCGTTACTAGCGGGAGGGCCAGATACGCAGTATTTT.

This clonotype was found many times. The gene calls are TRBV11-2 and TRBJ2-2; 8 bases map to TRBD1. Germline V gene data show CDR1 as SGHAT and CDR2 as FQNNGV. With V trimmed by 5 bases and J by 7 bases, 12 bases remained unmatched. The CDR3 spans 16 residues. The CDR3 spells CASSPGYDRGYGELFF. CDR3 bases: TGTGCCAGCAGCCCAGGATATGACAGGGGCTACGGGGAGCTGTTTTTT.

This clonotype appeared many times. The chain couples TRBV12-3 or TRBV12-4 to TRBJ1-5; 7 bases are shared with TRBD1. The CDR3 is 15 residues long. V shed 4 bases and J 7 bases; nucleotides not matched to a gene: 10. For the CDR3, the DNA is TGTGCCAGCAGTTACGATGACAGGGTTGGGCAGCCCCAGCATTTT. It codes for CASSYDDRVGQPQHF.

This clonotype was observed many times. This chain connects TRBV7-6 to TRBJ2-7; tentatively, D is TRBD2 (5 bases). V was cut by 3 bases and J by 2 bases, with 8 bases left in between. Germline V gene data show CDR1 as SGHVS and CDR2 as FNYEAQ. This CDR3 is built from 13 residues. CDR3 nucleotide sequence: TGTGCCAGCAGCTTGTCCGGGGCCTACGAGCAGTACTTC. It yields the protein CASSLSGAYEQYF.

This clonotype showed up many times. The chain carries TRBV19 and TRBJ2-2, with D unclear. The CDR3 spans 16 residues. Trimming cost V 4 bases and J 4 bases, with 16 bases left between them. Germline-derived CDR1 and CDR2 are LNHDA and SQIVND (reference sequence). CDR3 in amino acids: CASSRGGIPRTGELFF. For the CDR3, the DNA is TGTGCCAGTAGTAGAGGCGGAATCCCACGCACCGGGGAGCTGTTTTTT.

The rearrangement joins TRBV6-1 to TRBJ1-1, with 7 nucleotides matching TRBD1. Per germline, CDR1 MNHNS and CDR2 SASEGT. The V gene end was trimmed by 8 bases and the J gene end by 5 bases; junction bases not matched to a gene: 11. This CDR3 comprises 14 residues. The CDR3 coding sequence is TGTGCCAGCGTCGACAGGGCGAGGAGGACTGAAGCTTTCTTT. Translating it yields CASVDRARRTEAFF.

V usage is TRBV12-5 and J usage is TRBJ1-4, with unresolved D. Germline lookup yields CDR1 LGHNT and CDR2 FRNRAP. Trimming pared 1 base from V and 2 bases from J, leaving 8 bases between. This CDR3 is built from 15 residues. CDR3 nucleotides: TGTGCTAGTGGTTTGGGCCGGGCCACTAATGAAAAACTGTTTTTT. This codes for CASGLGRATNEKLFF.

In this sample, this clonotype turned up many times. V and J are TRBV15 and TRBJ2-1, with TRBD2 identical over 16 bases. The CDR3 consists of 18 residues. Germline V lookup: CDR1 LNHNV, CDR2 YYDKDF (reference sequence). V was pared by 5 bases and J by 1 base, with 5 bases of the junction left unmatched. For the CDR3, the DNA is TGTGCCACCAGCTCCTTGGGACTAGCGGGAGGGTCCTACAATGAGCAGTTCTTC. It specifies CATSSLGLAGGSYNEQFF.

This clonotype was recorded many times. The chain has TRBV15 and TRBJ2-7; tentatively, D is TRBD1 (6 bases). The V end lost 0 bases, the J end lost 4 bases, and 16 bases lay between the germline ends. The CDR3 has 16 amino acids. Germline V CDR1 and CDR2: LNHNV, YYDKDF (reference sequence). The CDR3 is CATSRDLGANFYEQYF. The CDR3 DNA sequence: TGTGCCACCAGCAGAGATTTGGGGGCGAACTTTTACGAGCAGTACTTC.

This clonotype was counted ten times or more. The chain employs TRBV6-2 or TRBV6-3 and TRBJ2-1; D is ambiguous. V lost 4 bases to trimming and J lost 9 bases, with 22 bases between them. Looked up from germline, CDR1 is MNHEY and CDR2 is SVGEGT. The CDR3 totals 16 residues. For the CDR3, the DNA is TGTGCCAGCAGTTCTCGGTTAAGCCCCCCGTGGGGTGAGCAGTTCTTC. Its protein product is CASSSRLSPPWGEQFF.

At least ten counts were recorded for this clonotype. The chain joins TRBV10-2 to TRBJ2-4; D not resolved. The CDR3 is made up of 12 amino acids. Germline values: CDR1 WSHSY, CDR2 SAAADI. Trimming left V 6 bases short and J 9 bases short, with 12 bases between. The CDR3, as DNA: TGCGCCAGCAGCCATCTAGAGAGCATTCAGTACTTC. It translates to CASSHLESIQYF.

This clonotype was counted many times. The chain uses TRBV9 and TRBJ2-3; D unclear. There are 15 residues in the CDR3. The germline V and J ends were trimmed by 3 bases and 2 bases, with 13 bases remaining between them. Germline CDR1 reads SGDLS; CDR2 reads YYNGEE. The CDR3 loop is CASSGRVTTTDTQYF. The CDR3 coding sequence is TGTGCCAGCAGCGGTCGGGTAACTACCACAGATACGCAGTATTTT.

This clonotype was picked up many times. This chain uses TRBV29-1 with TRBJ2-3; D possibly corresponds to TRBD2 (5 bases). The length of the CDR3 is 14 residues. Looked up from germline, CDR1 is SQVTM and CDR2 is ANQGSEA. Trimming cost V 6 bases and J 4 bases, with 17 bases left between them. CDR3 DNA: TGCAGCGTGGTCCGGGAAGCACGCGCAGATACGCAGTATTTT. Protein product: CSVVREARADTQYF.

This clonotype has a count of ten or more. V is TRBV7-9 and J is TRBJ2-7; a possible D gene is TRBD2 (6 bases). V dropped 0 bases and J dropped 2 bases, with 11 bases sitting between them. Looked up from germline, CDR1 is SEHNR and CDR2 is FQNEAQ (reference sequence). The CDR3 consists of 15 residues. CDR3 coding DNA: TGTGCCAGCAGCTTAGCCCGGGAGTCCCCCTACGAGCAGTACTTC. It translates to CASSLARESPYEQYF.

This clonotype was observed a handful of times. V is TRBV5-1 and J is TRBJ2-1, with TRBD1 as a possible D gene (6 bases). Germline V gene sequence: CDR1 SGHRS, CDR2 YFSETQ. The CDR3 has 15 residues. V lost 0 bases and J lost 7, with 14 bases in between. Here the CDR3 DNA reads TGCGCCAGCAGCTTGGTAGGGACCCAGGGGAATGAGCAGTTCTTC. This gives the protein CASSLVGTQGNEQFF.

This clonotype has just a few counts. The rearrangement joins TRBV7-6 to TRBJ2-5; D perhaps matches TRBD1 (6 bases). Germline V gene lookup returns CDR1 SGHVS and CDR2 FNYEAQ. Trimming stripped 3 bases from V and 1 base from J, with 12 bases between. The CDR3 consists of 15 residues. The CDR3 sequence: CASSFVAGAQETQYF. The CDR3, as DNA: TGTGCCAGCAGCTTCGTAGCAGGGGCCCAAGAGACCCAGTACTTC.

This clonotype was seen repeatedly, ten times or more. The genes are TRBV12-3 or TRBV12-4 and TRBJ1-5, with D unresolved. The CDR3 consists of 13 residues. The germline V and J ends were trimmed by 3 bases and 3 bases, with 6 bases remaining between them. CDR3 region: CASSFADNQPQHF. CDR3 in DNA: TGTGCCAGCAGTTTCGCCGACAATCAGCCCCAGCATTTT.

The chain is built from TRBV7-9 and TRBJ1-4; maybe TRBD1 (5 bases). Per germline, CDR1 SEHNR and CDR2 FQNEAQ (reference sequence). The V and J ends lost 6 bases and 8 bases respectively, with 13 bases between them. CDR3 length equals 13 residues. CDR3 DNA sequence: TGTGCCAGCAGTTTCGCCGGGACCGAAAAACTGTTTTTT. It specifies CASSFAGTEKLFF.

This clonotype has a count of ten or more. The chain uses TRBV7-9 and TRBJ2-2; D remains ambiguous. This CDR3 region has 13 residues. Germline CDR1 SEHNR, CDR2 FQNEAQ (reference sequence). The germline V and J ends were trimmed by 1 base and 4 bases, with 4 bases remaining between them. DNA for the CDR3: TGTGCCAGCAGCTTAGACGCCACCGGGGAGCTGTTTTTT. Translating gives CASSLDATGELFF.

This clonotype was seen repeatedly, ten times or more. CDR3 amino acids: CASSLRAGGGNEQFF. CDR3 nucleotides: TGTGCCAGCAGCTTACGAGCGGGAGGGGGCAATGAGCAGTTCTTC. The V and J genes are TRBV7-6 and TRBJ2-1; 10 nucleotides align to TRBD2. V shed 2 bases, J shed 6 bases, and the junction held 4 bases outside the gene matches. The CDR3 spans 15 residues. Germline assignment: CDR1 SGHVS and CDR2 FNYEAQ.